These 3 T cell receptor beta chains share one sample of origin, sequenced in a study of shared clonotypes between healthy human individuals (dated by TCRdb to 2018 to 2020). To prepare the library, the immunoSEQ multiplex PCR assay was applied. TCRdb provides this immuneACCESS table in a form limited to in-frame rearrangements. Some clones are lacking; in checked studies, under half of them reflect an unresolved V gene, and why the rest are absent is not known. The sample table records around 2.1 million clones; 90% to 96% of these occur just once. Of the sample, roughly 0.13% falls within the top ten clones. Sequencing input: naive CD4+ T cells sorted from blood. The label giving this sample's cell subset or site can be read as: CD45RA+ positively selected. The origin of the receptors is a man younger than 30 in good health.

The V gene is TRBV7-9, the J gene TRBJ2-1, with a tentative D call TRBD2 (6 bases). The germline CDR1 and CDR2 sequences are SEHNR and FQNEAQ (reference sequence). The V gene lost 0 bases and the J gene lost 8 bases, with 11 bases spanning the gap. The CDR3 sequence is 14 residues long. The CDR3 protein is CASSLAGTFDEQFF. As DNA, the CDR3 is TGTGCCAGCAGCTTAGCGGGGACTTTCGATGAGCAGTTCTTC.

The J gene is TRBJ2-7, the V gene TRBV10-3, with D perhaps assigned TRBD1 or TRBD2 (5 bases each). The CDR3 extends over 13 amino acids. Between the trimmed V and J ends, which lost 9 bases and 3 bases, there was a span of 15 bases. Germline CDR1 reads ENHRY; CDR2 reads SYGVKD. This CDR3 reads CAIFRDGDYEQYF. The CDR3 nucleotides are TGTGCCATATTCCGGGACGGGGACTACGAGCAGTACTTC.

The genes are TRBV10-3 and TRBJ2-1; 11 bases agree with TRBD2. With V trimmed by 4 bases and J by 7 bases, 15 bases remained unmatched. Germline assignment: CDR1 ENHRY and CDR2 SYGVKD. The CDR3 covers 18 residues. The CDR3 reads CAISGISGRAKDSNEQFF. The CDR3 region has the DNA TGTGCCATCAGTGGGATTAGCGGGAGGGCCAAAGATAGTAATGAGCAGTTCTTC.